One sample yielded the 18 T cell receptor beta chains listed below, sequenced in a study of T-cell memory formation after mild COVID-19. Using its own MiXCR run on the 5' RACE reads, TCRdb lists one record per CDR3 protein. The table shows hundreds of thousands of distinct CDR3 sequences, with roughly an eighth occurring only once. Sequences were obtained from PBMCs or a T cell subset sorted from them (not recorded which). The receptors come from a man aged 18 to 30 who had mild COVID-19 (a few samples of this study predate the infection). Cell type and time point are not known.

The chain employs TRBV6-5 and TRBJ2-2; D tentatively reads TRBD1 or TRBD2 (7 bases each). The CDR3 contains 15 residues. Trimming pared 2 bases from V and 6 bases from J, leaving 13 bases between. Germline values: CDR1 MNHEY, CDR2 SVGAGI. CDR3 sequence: CASSYRQGGAGELFF. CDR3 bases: TGTGCCAGCAGTTACCGGCAGGGGGGGGCCGGGGAGCTGTTTTTT.

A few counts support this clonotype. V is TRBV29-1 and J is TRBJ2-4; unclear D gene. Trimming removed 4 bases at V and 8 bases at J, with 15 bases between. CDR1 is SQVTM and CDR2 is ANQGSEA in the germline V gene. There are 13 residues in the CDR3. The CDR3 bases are TGCAGCGTTGTACTCCCGGACCGTCACATTCAGTACTTC. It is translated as CSVVLPDRHIQYF. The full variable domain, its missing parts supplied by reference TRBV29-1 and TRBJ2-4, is SAVISQKPSRDICQRGTSLTIQCQVDSQVTMMFWYRQQPGQSLTLIATANQGSEATYESGFVIDKFPISRPNLTFSTLTVSNMSPEDSSIYLCSVVLPDRHIQYFGAGTRLSVL.

The CDR3 is CATSRDGVDEQYV. CDR3 DNA sequence: TGTGCCACCAGCAGAGATGGGGTCGACGAGCAGTACGTC. This chain uses TRBV15 with TRBJ2-7; D remains ambiguous. Germline V gene data show CDR1 as LNHNV and CDR2 as YYDKDF (reference sequence). The CDR3 totals 13 residues. V was cut by 0 bases and J by 5 bases, with 8 bases left in between.

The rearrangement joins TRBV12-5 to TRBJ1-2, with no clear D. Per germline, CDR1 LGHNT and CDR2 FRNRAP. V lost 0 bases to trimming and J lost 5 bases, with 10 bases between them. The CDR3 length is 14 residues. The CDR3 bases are TGTGCTAGTGGTTTGGTAGCCAGATCATATGGCTACACCTTC. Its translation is CASGLVARSYGYTF.

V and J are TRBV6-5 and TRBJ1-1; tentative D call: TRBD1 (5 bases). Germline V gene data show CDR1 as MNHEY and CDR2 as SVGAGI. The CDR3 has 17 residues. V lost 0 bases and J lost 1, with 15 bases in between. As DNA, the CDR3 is TGTGCCAGCAGTTACTCGAGCCCGACAGTTCCGAACACTGAAGCTTTCTTT. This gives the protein CASSYSSPTVPNTEAFF.

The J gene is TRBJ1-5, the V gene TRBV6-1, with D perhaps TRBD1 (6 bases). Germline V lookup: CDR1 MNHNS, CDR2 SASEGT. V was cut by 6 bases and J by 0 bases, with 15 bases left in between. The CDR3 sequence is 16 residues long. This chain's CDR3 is CASRGNAGVSNQPQHF. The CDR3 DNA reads TGTGCCAGCAGGGGAAACGCAGGGGTTAGCAATCAGCCCCAGCATTTT.

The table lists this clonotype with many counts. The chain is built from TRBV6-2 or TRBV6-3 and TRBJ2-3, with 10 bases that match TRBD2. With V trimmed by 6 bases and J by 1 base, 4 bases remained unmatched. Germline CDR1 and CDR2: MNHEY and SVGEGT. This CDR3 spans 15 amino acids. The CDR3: CASRPLAGGTDTQYF. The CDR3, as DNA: TGTGCCAGCAGGCCCCTAGCGGGGGGCACAGATACGCAGTATTTT.

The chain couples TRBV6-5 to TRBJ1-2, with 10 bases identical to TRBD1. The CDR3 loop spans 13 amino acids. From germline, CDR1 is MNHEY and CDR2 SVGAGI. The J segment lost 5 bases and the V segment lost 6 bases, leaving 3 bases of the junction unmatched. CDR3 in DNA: TGTGCCAGCAGGCGGGACAGGGGATATGGCTACACCTTC. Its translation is CASRRDRGYGYTF.

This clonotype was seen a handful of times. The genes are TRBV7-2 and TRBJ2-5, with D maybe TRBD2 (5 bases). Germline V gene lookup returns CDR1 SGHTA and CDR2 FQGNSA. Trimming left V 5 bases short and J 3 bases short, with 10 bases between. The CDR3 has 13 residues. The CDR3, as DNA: TGTGCCAGCAGCCGTGGACTGGAAGAGACCCAGTACTTC. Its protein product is CASSRGLEETQYF.

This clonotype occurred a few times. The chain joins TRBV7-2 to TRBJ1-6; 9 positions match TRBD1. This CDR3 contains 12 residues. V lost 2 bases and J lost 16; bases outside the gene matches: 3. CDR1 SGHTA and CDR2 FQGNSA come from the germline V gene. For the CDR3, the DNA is TGTGCCAGCAGCTTATGGACAGGGGTGCTCCACTTT. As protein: CASSLWTGVLHF.

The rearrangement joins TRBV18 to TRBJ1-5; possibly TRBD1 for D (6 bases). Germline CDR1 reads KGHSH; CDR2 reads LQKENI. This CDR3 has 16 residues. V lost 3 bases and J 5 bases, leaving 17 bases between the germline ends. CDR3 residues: CASSPAVQGFDQPQHF. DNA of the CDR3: TGTGCCAGCTCACCCGCGGTACAGGGTTTCGATCAGCCCCAGCATTTT.

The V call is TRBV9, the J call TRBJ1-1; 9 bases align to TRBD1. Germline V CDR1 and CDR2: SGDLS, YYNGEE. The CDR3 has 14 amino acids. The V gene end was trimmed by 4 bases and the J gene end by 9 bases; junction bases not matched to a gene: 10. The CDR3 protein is CASSLTGGGGQAFF. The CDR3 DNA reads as TGTGCCAGCAGCCTCACAGGGGGCGGTGGGCAAGCTTTCTTT.

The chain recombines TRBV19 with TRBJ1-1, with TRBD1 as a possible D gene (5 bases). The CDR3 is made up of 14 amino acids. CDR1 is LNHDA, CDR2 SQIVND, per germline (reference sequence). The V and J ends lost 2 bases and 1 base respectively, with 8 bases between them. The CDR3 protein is CASSIQGGNTEAFF. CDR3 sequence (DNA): TGTGCCAGTAGTATACAGGGTGGGAACACTGAAGCTTTCTTT.

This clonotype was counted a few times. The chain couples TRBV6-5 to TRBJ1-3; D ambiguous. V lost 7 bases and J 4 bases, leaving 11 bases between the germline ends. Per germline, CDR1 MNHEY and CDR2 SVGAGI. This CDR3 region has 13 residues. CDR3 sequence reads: CASTLRAGNTIYF. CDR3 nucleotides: TGTGCCAGCACCTTGAGGGCGGGAAACACCATATATTTT.

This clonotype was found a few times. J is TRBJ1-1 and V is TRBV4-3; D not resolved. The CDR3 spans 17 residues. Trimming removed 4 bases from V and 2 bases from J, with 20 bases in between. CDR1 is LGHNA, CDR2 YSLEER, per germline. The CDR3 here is CASSPTLKTGVNTEAFF. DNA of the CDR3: TGCGCCAGCAGCCCCACCCTCAAAACGGGTGTTAACACTGAAGCTTTCTTT.

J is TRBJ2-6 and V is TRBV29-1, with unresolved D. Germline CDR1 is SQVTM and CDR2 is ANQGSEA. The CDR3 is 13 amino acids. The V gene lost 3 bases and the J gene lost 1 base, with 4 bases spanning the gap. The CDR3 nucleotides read TGCAGCGTTGAGCGGTCTGGGGCCAACGTCCTGACTTTC. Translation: CSVERSGANVLTF.

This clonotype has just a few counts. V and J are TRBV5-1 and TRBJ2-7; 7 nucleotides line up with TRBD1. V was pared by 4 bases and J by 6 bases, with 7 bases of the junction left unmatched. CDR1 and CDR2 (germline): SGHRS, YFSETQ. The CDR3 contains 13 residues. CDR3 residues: CASSKIQGVEQYF. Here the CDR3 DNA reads TGCGCCAGCAGCAAAATCCAGGGGGTCGAGCAGTACTTC.

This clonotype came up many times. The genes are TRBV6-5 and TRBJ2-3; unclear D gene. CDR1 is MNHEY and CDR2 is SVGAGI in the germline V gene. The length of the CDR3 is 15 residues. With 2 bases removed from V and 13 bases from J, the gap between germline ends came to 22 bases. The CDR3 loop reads CASSYIRDPRILEYF. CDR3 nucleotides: TGTGCCAGCAGTTACATCAGAGACCCCCGTATCCTAGAGTATTTT.